This T cell receptor beta chain originates from a study of metastatic and nonmetastatic thyroid tumors. Study at large: Comparative analysis of repertoires was undertaken across blood and tumor or nodule tissue obtained from malignant and benign thyroid patients.

No treatment of any kind had been given to any patient before thyroid surgery. With MiXCR, TCRdb called clones anew from the PCR reads. The table shows over 30,000 clones, with approximately 7.4% occurring only once. Ten or more counts support this clone. Antigen: not known. Findings of the study overall: In both blood and tumor samples, TCR beta diversity was reported significantly higher for malignant than benign nodules.

The sequenced sample consisted of blood. The receptor was derived from a female donor with papillary thyroid cancer or a benign thyroid nodule (not recorded which). Some clones in this sample may be carry-over from other donors' samples.

The CDR3 DNA follows: TGCGCCAGCAGCCAACCCGCGGGGGTTGAGCAGTTCTTC. Protein product: CASSQPAGVEQFF. The genes are TRBV4-1 and TRBJ2-1, with TRBD2 identical over 7 bases. The CDR3 length is 13 residues. V dropped 2 bases and J dropped 9; count of bases not matched to a gene: 4. Per the germline V gene, CDR1 is MGHRA and CDR2 is YSYEKL.